The T cell receptor beta chain under discussion was sequenced for a study of PD-1 blockade in classical Hodgkin lymphoma. Notes on the study in general: With CD4+ cells, TCR diversity rose significantly by C4D1, but not with CD8+ cells.

Worth noting for this clone: Its target is unknown.

Trimming took 1 base from V and 3 from J; bases not matched to a gene: 3. Germline values: CDR1 LGHNA, CDR2 YNFKEQ. The CDR3 runs to 14 residues. Relapse was seen in all patients after autologous stem cell transplantation, and brentuximab vedotin exposure was variable. Some clones are missing from TCRdb's copy, which holds only in-frame ones; the method was immunoSEQ multiplex PCR. The sample lists over 35,000 clones, 60% to 85% seen once, with 9.5% to 13% in the top ten. This clonotype was sampled from a human donor with classical Hodgkin lymphoma. The sample was peripheral blood mononuclear cells (PBMCs), taken at baseline. V and J are TRBV4-2 and TRBJ2-7; TRBD2 agrees at 7 bases. The CDR3 sequence: CASSQGGRGYEQYF. CDR3 coding DNA: TGTGCCAGCAGCCAAGGCGGGAGAGGCTACGAGCAGTACTTC.